This TCR beta chain was identified in a study of T cells in Graves' hyperthyroidism and ophthalmopathy. Turning to the study itself: Blood was drawn when the patient was first diagnosed and still untreated. The study, taken as a whole, reports: Blood also carried most thyroid clonotypes expanded above 0.001.

With respect to this clonotype: Its matching antigen is unknown.

TCR beta CDR3 sequences were amplified from RNA transcripts. Carried out on the TCR CDR3, a first-round RT-PCR used the HTBI primer set. In TCRdb, the multiplex PCR reads were re-called with MiXCR into one record per CDR3 protein. Here the sample spans around 25,000 distinct CDR3 sequences, about half being singletons. Reasons for excluding patients were uncontrolled infection, other autoimmune disease, pregnancy or lactation. CDR1 SEHNR and CDR2 FQNEAQ come from the germline V gene (reference sequence). This CDR3 spans 12 amino acids. Trimming pared 3 bases from V and 7 bases from J, leaving 9 bases between.

The source material was blood. This TCR came from a woman aged 40 to 50 with Graves' hyperthyroidism that later progressed to Graves' ophthalmopathy. V is TRBV7-9 and J is TRBJ1-1, with unresolved D. CDR3 sequence reads: CASSLEGYEAFF. DNA for the CDR3: TGTGCCAGCAGCTTGGAAGGATATGAAGCTTTCTTT.